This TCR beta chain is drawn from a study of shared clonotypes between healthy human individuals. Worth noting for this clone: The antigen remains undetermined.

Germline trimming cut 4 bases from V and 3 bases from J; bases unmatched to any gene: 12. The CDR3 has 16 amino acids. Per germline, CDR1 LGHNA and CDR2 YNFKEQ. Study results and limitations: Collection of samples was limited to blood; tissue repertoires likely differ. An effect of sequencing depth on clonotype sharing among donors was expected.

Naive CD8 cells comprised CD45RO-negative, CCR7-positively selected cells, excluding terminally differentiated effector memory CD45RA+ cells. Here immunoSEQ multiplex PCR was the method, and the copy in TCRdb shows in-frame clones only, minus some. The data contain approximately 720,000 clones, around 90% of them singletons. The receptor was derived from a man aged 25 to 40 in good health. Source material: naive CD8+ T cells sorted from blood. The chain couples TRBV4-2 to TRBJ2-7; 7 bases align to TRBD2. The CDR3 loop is CASSPPSGTKLYEQYF. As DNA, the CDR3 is TGTGCCAGCAGCCCACCTTCCGGGACTAAACTCTACGAGCAGTACTTC.